This entry lists 30 T cell receptor beta chains sequenced from one sample in a study of blood T cells in healthy people across ages (dated by TCRdb to 2015 to 2017). The library was generated by 5' RACE. The run used an Illumina HiSeq 2500. A second PCR of 7 to 11 cycles was performed with a sample-barcoded 5' primer and a J-beta primer mix. TCRdb reran the public reads through fastp at Q25 and MiXCR, keeping productive beta chains. Rows are combined by CDR3 protein, so each entry shows the most common genes and DNA. For this sample there are about 900,000 distinct CDR3 sequences; around 48% appear just once. The ten largest clones capture roughly 12% of the sample. Source material: blood. The receptors here all came from a man younger than 40 in good health.

V and J are TRBV20-1 and TRBJ2-3; 7 bases agree with TRBD1. CDR3 length equals 16 residues. The germline V gene encodes CDR1 DFQATT and CDR2 SNEGSKA (reference sequence). Losses at the gene ends were 4 bases for V and 1 base for J; bases not matched to a gene: 11. The DNA of the CDR3 is TGCAGTGCTAATAGGGGGCCGGTCCTCGGCACAGATACGCAGTATTTT. Protein sequence: CSANRGPVLGTDTQYF.

Comment on this clonotype: A read error may be the cause here, since a much bigger clone is one base away. V gene TRBV4-1 combines with J gene TRBJ2-5; 8 bases fit TRBD2. The germline gives CDR1 MGHRA, CDR2 YSYEKL. The CDR3 has 13 amino acids. The CDR3 sequence is CAGSLAGQETQYF. For the CDR3, the DNA is TGCGCCGGCAGCCTAGCGGGTCAAGAGACCCAGTACTTC.

CDR3 DNA sequence: TGTGCCAGCAGTTACGGGCAGACAACTAATGAAAAACTGTTTTTT. This codes for CASSYGQTTNEKLFF. The chain joins TRBV6-6 to TRBJ1-4; D is ambiguous. V lost 2 bases, J lost 0 bases, and 7 bases lay in between. Germline assignment: CDR1 MNHNY and CDR2 SVGAGI (reference sequence). The CDR3 totals 15 residues.

The chain carries TRBV6-1 and TRBJ2-7; 12 bases map to TRBD1. The tail of the sequence fits TRBJ2-5 better, so the J call may be wrong. The V gene's germline CDR1 is MNHNS and CDR2 SASEGT. The CDR3 sequence is 16 residues long. The CDR3 region has the DNA TGTGCCAGCAGTGATCCGGGACAGGGGGCATCAGAGACCCAGTACTTC. This sequence encodes CASSDPGQGASETQYF.

The chain links TRBV6-1 to TRBJ2-4; D is uncertain. The CDR3 is 16 residues long. Trimming stripped 0 bases from V and 8 bases from J, with 17 bases between. The germline CDR1 and CDR2 sequences are MNHNS and SASEGT. In DNA, the CDR3 is TGTGCCAGCAGTGAAGCGGTAGGACGGTCGGTAGACATTCAGTACTTC. The encoded protein is CASSEAVGRSVDIQYF.

The count of this clonotype is one. V and J are TRBV7-2 and TRBJ1-2, with D hard to call. Trimming left V 0 bases short and J 10 bases short, with 12 bases between. CDR1 SGHTA and CDR2 FQGNSA come from the germline V gene. This CDR3 spans 13 amino acids. The DNA of the CDR3 is TGTGCCAGCAGCTTAGCGGGCTCCGGCGACTACACCTTC. Encoded protein: CASSLAGSGDYTF.

This clonotype was observed a few times. The CDR3 DNA is TGTGCCAGCAGCGGGGACCAGGGCTACGAGCAGTACTTC. Encoded protein: CASSGDQGYEQYF. The chain employs TRBV3-1 and TRBJ2-7; D is possibly TRBD1 or TRBD2 (5 bases each). V shed 5 bases and J shed 3 bases, with 11 bases lying between them. The CDR3 contains 13 residues. Germline values: CDR1 LGHDT, CDR2 YNNKEL (reference sequence).

A remark on this clonotype: This could be a read error, since a much larger clone is one nucleotide away. The J gene is TRBJ1-1, the V gene TRBV5-1; D is unresolved. Germline V gene sequence: CDR1 SGHRS, CDR2 YFSETQ. The CDR3 covers 14 residues. The V and J ends lost 2 bases and 4 bases respectively, with 12 bases between them. The CDR3: CASSFGAGSTEAFF. CDR3 coding DNA: TGCGCCAGCAGCTTCGGCGCTGGGAGCACTGAAGCTTTCTTT.

The chain carries TRBV4-2 and TRBJ2-5, with TRBD2 identical over 11 bases. The V and J ends lost 4 bases and 5 bases, in that order; junction bases with no gene match: 6. The CDR3 totals 15 residues. From germline, CDR1 is LGHNA and CDR2 YNFKEQ. The CDR3 loop reads CASSRYSGGEETQYF. The CDR3 DNA reads TGTGCCAGCAGCCGTTATAGCGGGGGGGAGGAGACCCAGTACTTC.

This clonotype showed up just a few times. The chain has TRBV4-2 and TRBJ1-2, with no clear D. V gave up 0 bases and J gave up 1 base, with 6 bases separating them. This CDR3 has 14 residues. Germline V gene data show CDR1 as LGHNA and CDR2 as YNFKEQ. This chain's CDR3 is CASSQDRNNYGYTF. Here the CDR3 DNA reads TGTGCCAGCAGCCAAGACCGAAATAACTATGGCTACACCTTC.

J is TRBJ2-4 and V is TRBV20-1; D is ambiguous. Matching the DNA end better, TRBJ2-7 makes the J call doubtful. CDR3 length: 13 amino acids. CDR1 and CDR2 (germline): DFQATT, SNEGSKA (reference sequence). The CDR3 is CSAPVGVNYEQYF. DNA of the CDR3: TGCAGTGCTCCCGTGGGCGTCAACTACGAGCAGTACTTC.

This chain links TRBV28 with TRBJ2-5; weak D call: TRBD2 (6 bases). The CDR3 loop spans 14 amino acids. CDR1 and CDR2 from the germline V gene are MDHEN and SYDVKM. The ends were cut back, 5 bases at V and 5 bases at J, with 15 bases in the middle. The CDR3 nucleotides read TGTGCCAGCAGTCCCCAACAGGCGGGGGAGACCCAGTACTTC. This codes for CASSPQQAGETQYF.

The sample holds one count of this clonotype. The gene calls are TRBV28 and TRBJ1-2; D not certain. Germline-derived CDR1 and CDR2 are MDHEN and SYDVKM. V was trimmed by 5 bases and J by 4 bases, leaving 8 bases between them. The CDR3 is 12 amino acids. This CDR3 is CASSRNSYGYTF. In nucleotides, the CDR3 is TGTGCCAGCAGTAGGAACAGCTATGGCTACACCTTC.

This clonotype was recorded at least ten times. The chain has TRBV7-2 and TRBJ2-7, with a tentative D call TRBD2 (6 bases). V dropped 2 bases and J dropped 3 bases, with 26 bases sitting between them. The germline V gene has CDR1 SGHTA and CDR2 FQGNSA. The CDR3 runs 19 residues. The CDR3 DNA reads TGTGCCAGCAGCTTAAGGGACGGGGGTATTGGAGTAGGCGTCTACGAGCAGTACTTC. The encoded protein is CASSLRDGGIGVGVYEQYF.

V and J are TRBV9 and TRBJ2-7; a weak D match, TRBD1 (5 bases). The germline V gene encodes CDR1 SGDLS and CDR2 YYNGEE. The CDR3 is made up of 14 amino acids. The V end lost 0 bases, the J end lost 1 base, and 8 bases lay between the germline ends. CDR3 residues: CASSVATASYEQYF. CDR3 nucleotide sequence: TGTGCCAGCAGCGTAGCGACAGCTTCCTACGAGCAGTACTTC.

CDR3 loop: CASSQVQNEKLFF. The CDR3 DNA reads TGTGCCAGCAGCCAAGTCCAGAATGAAAAACTGTTTTTT. V gene TRBV4-2 combines with J gene TRBJ1-4; D is undetermined. The V gene lost 1 base and the J gene lost 5 bases, with 5 bases spanning the gap. Germline lookup yields CDR1 LGHNA and CDR2 YNFKEQ. There are 13 residues in the CDR3.

The chain has TRBV29-1 and TRBJ2-2, with D perhaps given as TRBD1 or TRBD2 (5 bases each). Trimming stripped 7 bases from V and 5 bases from J, with 17 bases between. The germline V gene encodes CDR1 SQVTM and CDR2 ANQGSEA. The CDR3 sequence is 14 residues long. The CDR3 bases are TGCAGCGGTAAAACTAGTGGGGCTACCGGGGAGCTGTTTTTT. It yields the protein CSGKTSGATGELFF.

This clonotype was found many times. The chain carries TRBV12-3 or TRBV12-4 and TRBJ1-6; D unresolved. The length of the CDR3 is 13 residues. V was pared by 7 bases and J by 10 bases, with 14 bases between. This chain's CDR3 is CASKAEELSPLHF. Written as DNA, the CDR3 is TGTGCCAGCAAGGCAGAGGAGCTGTCACCCCTCCACTTT.

This clonotype was observed a few times. V gene TRBV4-3 combines with J gene TRBJ1-4; D remains unclear. From germline, CDR1 is LGHNA and CDR2 YSLEER. Trimming removed 1 base at V and 8 bases at J, with 14 bases between. This CDR3 is 15 amino acids long. Here the CDR3 reads CASSQAMAGSEKLFF. The CDR3 coding sequence is TGCGCCAGCAGCCAAGCCATGGCAGGAAGCGAAAAACTGTTTTTT.

The J gene is TRBJ1-5, the V gene TRBV5-1, with 12 bases matching TRBD1. The CDR3 covers 15 residues. CDR1 is SGHRS, CDR2 YFSETQ, per germline. V dropped 3 bases and J dropped 5; count of bases not matched to a gene: 3. The CDR3 spells CASSSGTGGHQPQHF. The CDR3 DNA reads as TGCGCCAGCAGCTCCGGGACAGGGGGCCATCAGCCCCAGCATTTT.

This clonotype was counted a few times. The rearrangement uses TRBV4-1 and TRBJ1-4, with D maybe TRBD1 (6 bases). Trimming left V 6 bases short and J 6 bases short, with 20 bases between. This CDR3 spans 16 amino acids. Germline CDR1 reads MGHRA; CDR2 reads YSYEKL. The CDR3 region has the DNA TGCGCCAGCAGAATGGGCCTAGGAGGGGGGGATGAAAAACTGTTTTTT. Its translation: CASRMGLGGGDEKLFF.

The J gene is TRBJ2-1, the V gene TRBV4-1, with 9 bases fitting TRBD2. Germline-derived CDR1 and CDR2 are MGHRA and YSYEKL. CDR3 length: 16 amino acids. The trim removed 0 bases at V and 7 bases at J, leaving 7 bases unmatched. The CDR3 region is CASSQEPAGGMNEQFF. The CDR3 DNA reads TGCGCCAGCAGCCAAGAGCCAGCGGGGGGTATGAATGAGCAGTTCTTC.

This clonotype was counted between two and nine times. The rearrangement joins TRBV20-1 to TRBJ1-4; possibly TRBD1 for D (5 bases). Per germline, CDR1 DFQATT and CDR2 SNEGSKA (reference sequence). V was trimmed by 6 bases and J by 4 bases, leaving 6 bases between them. The CDR3 covers 11 residues. Here the CDR3 DNA reads TGCAGTGCCAGGGATAATGAAAAACTGTTTTTT. Encoded protein: CSARDNEKLFF.

In its sample, this clonotype was seen a few times. This chain connects TRBV29-1 to TRBJ1-1; D is unresolved. Germline V gene sequence: CDR1 SQVTM, CDR2 ANQGSEA. Trimming pared 4 bases from V and 1 base from J, leaving 4 bases between. This CDR3 has 11 amino acids. The CDR3 protein is CSVVKNTEAFF. In DNA, the CDR3 is TGCAGCGTTGTCAAGAACACTGAAGCTTTCTTT.

The chain recombines TRBV5-4 with TRBJ2-4; 7 positions agree with TRBD1. This CDR3 contains 14 residues. The germline gives CDR1 SGHNT, CDR2 YYREEE (reference sequence). The V segment lost 4 bases and the J segment 4 bases; nucleotides outside the gene matches: 5. The chain's CDR3 is CASSAGTEKNIQYF. CDR3 nucleotide sequence: TGTGCCAGCAGCGCCGGGACAGAGAAAAACATTCAGTACTTC. The full variable domain, with the rest looked up from reference TRBV5-4 and TRBJ2-4, is ETGVTQSPTHLIKTRGQQVTLRCSSQSGHNTVSWYQQALGQGPQFIFQYYREEENGRGNFPPRFSGLQFPNYSSELNVNALELDDSALYLCASSAGTEKNIQYFGAGTRLSVL.

CDR3 sequence reads: CASSAGTRQPQHF. CDR3 sequence (DNA): TGTGCCAGCAGCGCAGGGACTCGACAGCCCCAGCATTTT. The V gene is TRBV6-2 or TRBV6-3, the J gene TRBJ1-5; D might be TRBD1 (5 bases). There are 13 residues in the CDR3. Trimming stripped 6 bases from V and 7 bases from J, with 13 bases between. Germline V lookup: CDR1 MNHEY, CDR2 SVGEGT.

Only a few counts were recorded for this clonotype. V is TRBV11-3 and J is TRBJ2-1; perhaps TRBD2 as D (6 bases). The germline V gene encodes CDR1 SGHNT and CDR2 YENEEA. Trimming left V 1 base short and J 9 bases short, with 19 bases between. CDR3 size: 16 residues. CDR3 bases: TGTGCCAGCAGCTTAGTAGGGGACTCCCCCTCGGGTGAGCAGTTCTTC. Amino acids: CASSLVGDSPSGEQFF. The entire variable domain, with the rest obtained from reference TRBV11-3 and TRBJ2-1, is as follows: EAGVVQSPRYKIIEKKQPVAFWCNPISGHNTLYWYLQNLGQGPELLIRYENEEAVDDSQLPKDRFSAERLKGVDSTLKIQPAELGDSAVYLCASSLVGDSPSGEQFFGPGTRLTVL.

This clonotype has more than one count but fewer than ten. The chain has TRBV12-3 or TRBV12-4 and TRBJ1-1, with a weak D call TRBD1 (5 bases). CDR3 size: 14 residues. Trimming cost V 4 bases and J 5 bases, with 14 bases left between them. The CDR3 protein is CASSYGGVETEAFF. The DNA for the CDR3 is TGTGCCAGCAGTTACGGGGGAGTGGAGACTGAAGCTTTCTTT.

The chain couples TRBV29-1 to TRBJ2-3; D not resolved. This CDR3 contains 11 residues. V lost 5 bases to trimming and J lost 7 bases, with 10 bases between them. From germline, CDR1 is SQVTM and CDR2 ANQGSEA. The CDR3 region has the DNA TGCAGCGTTACCCCCGGGTATACGCAGTATTTT. It translates to CSVTPGYTQYF.

This clonotype was seen a few times. The genes are TRBV11-2 and TRBJ1-2, with D perhaps matching TRBD1 (5 bases). V lost 4 bases, J lost 7 bases, and 13 bases lay in between. The CDR3 extends over 13 amino acids. Germline assignment: CDR1 SGHAT and CDR2 FQNNGV. The CDR3 coding sequence is TGTGCCAGCAGCTCCGTTATGGGGGGTGGCTACACCTTC. Its protein product is CASSSVMGGGYTF.